Listed below are T cell receptor beta chains from one sample, sequenced in a study of neurological immune-mediated disorders. TCRdb recomputed calls from the 5' RACE reads with MiXCR, one row per CDR3 protein. The sample lists some 48,000 distinct CDR3 sequences; around 13% were seen once. Material for sequencing was PBMCs. Receptors originate from a male donor with HTLV-1-associated myelopathy (HAM/TSP). Both conserved end residues are part of each CDR3. A D gene is named only where the DNA matches it firmly. Some rows have no size entry. The others give once, few or many, or a class for an expanded clone.

J gene | V gene | clone size | D gene | CDR3 DNA | CDR3 protein
TRBJ2-1 | TRBV4-3 | many | TRBD1 | TGCGCCAGCAGCCGTAGACAGGGCTTAAATGAGCAGTTCTTC | CASSRRQGLNEQFF
TRBJ1-6 | TRBV20-1 | many | NA | TGCAGTGCTAGCCCAACAGGAAACTATAATTCACCCCTCCACTTT | CSASPTGNYNSPLHF
TRBJ1-2 | TRBV18 | NA | TRBD1 | TGTGCCAGCTCACCATCAGGGGGCTCTGGCTACACCTTC | CASSPSGGSGYTF
TRBJ1-6 | TRBV6-5 | many | NA | TGTGCCAGCGGAGCAGGGACCAGCTCCTATAATTCACCCCTCCACTTT | CASGAGTSSYNSPLHF
TRBJ2-7 | TRBV9 | few | NA | TGTGCCAGCAGCGTAGGAGGACTGCAGGGAGATTACGAGCAGTACTTC | CASSVGGLQGDYEQYF
TRBJ1-1 | TRBV9 | many | NA | TGTGCCAGCAGGTCCGAGGGACCGTTCGAAGCTTTCTTT | CASRSEGPFEAFF
TRBJ1-5 | TRBV7-2 | many | TRBD1 | TGTGCCAGCAGCTCCGGGACAGGGGGAGAACAGCCCCAGCATTTT | CASSSGTGGEQPQHF
TRBJ1-3 | TRBV4-1 | many | NA | TGCGCCAGCAGCCAAGGCTCGGCCTCTGGAAACACCATATATTTT | CASSQGSASGNTIYF
TRBJ1-3 | TRBV5-6 | many | NA | TGTGCCAGCAGCTTATTCTCCTCTGGAAACACCATATATTTT | CASSLFSSGNTIYF
TRBJ2-7 | TRBV28 | many | NA | TGTGCCAGCAGTTTACAGGGGCTACCCTACGAGCAGTACTTC | CASSLQGLPYEQYF
TRBJ2-7 | TRBV28 | many | TRBD1 | TGTGCCAGCAGTCGGGACAGGGACTACGAGCAGTACTTC | CASSRDRDYEQYF
TRBJ2-7 | TRBV13 | many | NA | TGTGCCAGCAGCCTGCCATCCTCCTACGAGCAGTACTTC | CASSLPSSYEQYF
TRBJ2-5 | TRBV29-1 | many | NA | TGCAGCGTTGCCCCGCAGGGGGAGACCCAGTACTTC | CSVAPQGETQYF
TRBJ1-1 | TRBV5-1 | many | NA | TGCGCCAGCAGCTTTCACCAGGGCGGTTTGAACACTGAAGCTTTCTTT | CASSFHQGGLNTEAFF
TRBJ1-6 | TRBV5-4 | many | NA | TGTGCCAGCAGCTCTGACAGAAATTCACCCCTCCACTTT | CASSSDRNSPLHF
TRBJ1-2 | TRBV7-9 | many | NA | TGTGCCAGCATGGTTGGGAGCTACCATGGCTACACCTTC | CASMVGSYHGYTF
TRBJ1-3 | TRBV15 | many | NA | TGTGCCACCAGCAGATCAGGGGTCGCTGGAAACACCATATATTTT | CATSRSGVAGNTIYF
TRBJ2-7 | TRBV5-1 | many | TRBD1 | TGCGCCAGCAGCGAGGGACAGGGGTCGGTCTACGAGCAGTACTTC | CASSEGQGSVYEQYF
TRBJ1-5 | TRBV29-1 | many | NA | TGCAGCGCCGGGCGAGGTTCCAATCAGCCCCAGCATTTT | CSAGRGSNQPQHF
TRBJ2-4 | TRBV2 | many | NA | TGTGCCAGCAGTGAATTTTGGGCCAAAAACATTCAGTACTTC | CASSEFWAKNIQYF
TRBJ1-2 | TRBV9 | once | TRBD1 | TGTGCCAGCAGCACCACAGGGACAGGGGGTTATGGCTACACCTTC | CASSTTGTGGYGYTF
TRBJ2-2 | TRBV20-1 | NA | NA | TGCAGTGCTAGGGAGTGGGGGGGACAGTGGGTCGCGAGGACCGGGGAGCTGTTTTTT | CSAREWGGQWVARTGELFF
TRBJ1-4 | TRBV18 | few | NA | TGTGCCAGCTCACCCACCGGGGGGGGACTCGAAAAACTGTTTTTT | CASSPTGGGLEKLFF
TRBJ2-3 | TRBV20-1 | many | NA | TGCAGTGCTAACCGGGACCTTACGCAGTATTTT | CSANRDLTQYF
TRBJ1-1 | TRBV6-5 | NA | TRBD1 | TGTGCCAGCAGTCGACAGGGACCGAACACTGAAGCTTTCTTT | CASSRQGPNTEAFF
TRBJ2-1 | TRBV19 | NA | NA | TGTGCCAGTAGTAATTTTAACGATGAGCAGTTCTTC | CASSNFNDEQFF
TRBJ1-5 | TRBV12-3/TRBV12-4 | many | TRBD1 | TGTGCCAGCAGTCTAACAGGGGGCGGTCAGCCCCAGCATTTT | CASSLTGGGQPQHF
TRBJ2-7 | TRBV7-9 | many | NA | TGTGCCAGCAGCCGGGGACTCTCTGCCTACGAGCAGTACTTC | CASSRGLSAYEQYF
TRBJ2-5 | TRBV5-1 | NA | TRBD2 | TGCGCCAGCAGCTTGACTAGCGGGCATGAGACCCAGTACTTC | CASSLTSGHETQYF
TRBJ2-5 | TRBV4-3 | many | TRBD2 | TGCGCCAGCAGCCAAGGCCTAGCGGGGGGCCTCCAAGAGACCCAGTACTTC | CASSQGLAGGLQETQYF
TRBJ2-1 | TRBV7-7 | NA | TRBD2 | TGTGCCAGCAGATACCAAGCGGGGGCTTCCTACAATGAGCAGTTCTTC | CASRYQAGASYNEQFF
TRBJ1-1 | TRBV21-1 | once | NA | TGTGCCAGCATCAAAGCAGTTGAGGAGATCGGGGGCACTGAAGCTTTCTTT | CASIKAVEEIGGTEAFF
TRBJ1-1 | TRBV9 | many | NA | TGTGCCAGCAGCGTATCGGGGGCCGGGAACACTGAAGCTTTCTTT | CASSVSGAGNTEAFF
TRBJ2-3 | TRBV5-1 | many | TRBD2 | TGCGCCAGCAGCCTTAGTAGCGGGGTAACAGATACGCAGTATTTT | CASSLSSGVTDTQYF
TRBJ2-3 | TRBV18 | once | NA | TGTGCCAGCTCACCAATAGCTCCGGGCACAGATACGCAGTATTTT | CASSPIAPGTDTQYF
TRBJ2-1 | TRBV19 | many | TRBD2 | TGTGCCAGTAGTATAGTGTGGACTAGCGAAAATGAGCAGTTCTTC | CASSIVWTSENEQFF
TRBJ1-4 | TRBV5-1 | many | NA | TGCGCCAGCAGCCTAGGGTCCCATTCGGAAAAACTGTTTTTT | CASSLGSHSEKLFF
TRBJ2-5 | TRBV4-2 | NA | NA | TGTGCCAGCAGCCAACCCTGGGGGGAAACCCAAGAGACCCAGTACTTC | CASSQPWGETQETQYF
TRBJ1-2 | TRBV5-6 | many | NA | TGTGCCAGCAGCTTCGGGGGCGGTTATGGCTACACCTTC | CASSFGGGYGYTF
TRBJ2-7 | TRBV5-1 | many | NA | TGCGCCAGCAGCGGTACAGGCGTCTCCTACGAGCAGTACTTC | CASSGTGVSYEQYF
TRBJ2-1 | TRBV10-2 | many | TRBD1 | TGCGCCAGCCTTCCCCTCGGACAGGGGCGGGGGTTGGTTAACAATGAGCAGTTCTTC | CASLPLGQGRGLVNNEQFF